This is a list of T cell receptor beta chains from one sample in a study of OX40 agonist ivuxolimab in advanced cancers. The data were produced by immunoSEQ multiplex PCR, yet TCRdb's version contains in-frame clones alone and is incomplete. The data hold 55,000 to 75,000 clones, with approximately 86% observed a single time. The sequencing here drew on CD4+ or CD8+ T cells sorted from blood, taken in a trial of the OX40 agonist ivuxolimab. The origin of the receptors is an adult with an advanced solid tumor such as melanoma, head and neck, liver or kidney cancer. Both conserved end residues are part of each CDR3. The D gene is left open where the match is weak. Size is omitted from some rows. Given values are once, few, many or a class for expanded clones.

TRBJ1-3 | 14 | TRBV2 | TRBD1 | . | CASKGGTAGNTIYF | TGTGCCAGCAAGGGGGGGACAGCTGGAAACACCATATATTTT
TRBJ1-6 | 13 | TRBV28 | . | . | CASLGQLNSPLHF | TGTGCCAGCCTCGGACAGTTAAATTCACCCCTCCACTTT
TRBJ1-1 | 13 | TRBV2 | . | once | CASSDQLNTEAFF | TGTGCCAGCAGTGATCAATTGAACACTGAAGCTTTCTTT
TRBJ1-6 | 14 | TRBV10-1 | TRBD1 | . | CASSAGTANSPLHF | TGCGCCAGCAGTGCCGGGACAGCCAATTCACCCCTCCACTTT
TRBJ2-1 | 16 | TRBV4-1 | . | . | CASSRSSRVLYNEQFF | TGCGCCAGCAGCCGGTCGAGCAGGGTCCTCTACAATGAGCAGTTCTTC
TRBJ1-1 | 13 | TRBV28 | . | . | CASTTPGRLKAFF | TGTGCCAGCACCACCCCCGGAAGGCTAAAAGCTTTCTTT
TRBJ2-1 | 14 | TRBV10-3 | . | . | CAIQKRQLDNEQFF | TGTGCCATCCAGAAGAGGCAGCTTGACAATGAGCAGTTCTTC
TRBJ2-1 | 15 | TRBV10-3 | TRBD2 | . | CAIRGTSGEYNEQFF | TGTGCCATCAGGGGGACTAGCGGGGAATACAATGAGCAGTTCTTC
TRBJ2-7 | 12 | TRBV7-2 | . | . | CASSIRGGWEYF | TGTGCCAGCAGCATTAGGGGGGGCTGGGAGTACTTC
TRBJ1-5 | 14 | TRBV28 | TRBD1 | few | CASTRDRGYQPQHF | TGTGCCAGCACCCGGGACAGGGGGTATCAGCCCCAGCATTTT
TRBJ1-1 | 15 | TRBV28 | . | few | CASSLQSRENTEAFF | TGTGCCAGCAGTTTACAGTCCCGGGAGAACACTGAAGCTTTCTTT
TRBJ1-1 | 12 | TRBV5-6 | . | . | CASSSNPPEAFF | TGTGCCAGCAGCTCAAACCCCCCTGAAGCTTTCTTT
TRBJ2-2 | 16 | TRBV5-6 | . | . | CASSLGWGSNTGELFF | TGTGCCAGCAGCTTGGGGTGGGGCTCCAACACCGGGGAGCTGTTTTTT
TRBJ2-7 | 14 | TRBV5-1 | TRBD2 | few | CASSLSGGSYEQYF | TGCGCCAGCAGCTTGAGCGGGGGCTCCTACGAGCAGTACTTC
TRBJ1-1 | 14 | TRBV6-6 | . | once | CASSTPRGNTEAFF | TGTGCCAGCAGTACCCCCCGGGGAAACACTGAAGCTTTCTTT
TRBJ1-1 | 14 | TRBV5-3 | . | . | CASSLGGVNTEAFF | TGTGCCAGCAGCTTAGGCGGTGTGAACACTGAAGCTTTCTTT
TRBJ2-5 | 17 | TRBV7-2 | TRBD2 | . | CASSLALFGGYQETQYF | TGTGCCAGCAGCTTAGCGCTATTCGGGGGGTACCAAGAGACCCAGTACTTC
TRBJ1-1 | 14 | TRBV5-1 | . | few | CASSLARADTEAFF | TGCGCCAGCAGCTTGGCCAGGGCAGACACTGAAGCTTTCTTT
TRBJ2-7 | 16 | TRBV28 | . | . | CASIDATGASSYEQYF | TGTGCCAGCATTGACGCGACAGGTGCTAGCTCCTACGAGCAGTACTTC
TRBJ1-2 | 12 | TRBV27 | . | . | CASSGARGGYTF | TGTGCCAGCTCTGGGGCCAGGGGTGGCTACACCTTC
TRBJ1-2 | 14 | TRBV7-9 | TRBD1 | . | CASSLGTGGNGYTF | TGTGCCAGCAGCTTGGGTACAGGGGGCAATGGCTACACCTTC
TRBJ1-5 | 13 | TRBV7-2 | . | . | CASSLTADQPQHF | TGTGCCAGCAGCTTGACGGCCGATCAGCCCCAGCATTTT
TRBJ1-1 | 15 | TRBV7-9 | . | once | CASRRTPTGNAEAFF | TGTGCCAGCAGGCGAACACCCACAGGGAACGCTGAAGCTTTCTTT
TRBJ2-7 | 16 | TRBV5-1 | TRBD2 | once | CASSKPNSGKGYEQYF | TGCGCCAGCAGCAAACCCAATAGCGGGAAGGGTTACGAGCAGTACTTC
TRBJ1-1 | 15 | TRBV18 | . | . | CASSQDLRRGPEAFF | TGTGCCAGCTCACAAGATTTACGCCGTGGGCCTGAAGCTTTCTTT
TRBJ1-4 | 16 | TRBV7-9 | TRBD1 | . | CASRPTGGASNEKLFF | TGTGCCAGCAGACCAACAGGGGGCGCTTCTAATGAAAAACTGTTTTTT
TRBJ1-1 | 11 | TRBV20-1 | . | . | CSARDLGEAFF | TGCAGTGCTAGAGATCTTGGGGAAGCTTTCTTT
TRBJ1-5 | 13 | TRBV27 | . | . | CASRDRLNQPQHF | TGTGCCAGCAGGGACAGATTAAATCAGCCCCAGCATTTT
TRBJ2-5 | 14 | TRBV7-2 | TRBD1 | . | CASSLTGGAETQYF | TGTGCCAGCAGCCTAACAGGGGGCGCGGAGACCCAGTACTTC
TRBJ2-3 | 13 | TRBV30 | TRBD2 | . | CAARWGGTDTQYF | TGTGCTGCCCGATGGGGGGGGACAGATACGCAGTATTTT
TRBJ1-2 | 13 | TRBV7-9 | . | . | CASSGIRGDGYTF | TGTGCCAGCAGCGGAATCCGAGGGGATGGCTACACCTTC
TRBJ2-1 | 14 | TRBV10-3 | TRBD1 | . | CAINDRGPYNEQFF | TGTGCCATTAACGACAGGGGTCCCTACAATGAGCAGTTCTTC